These 18 T cell receptor beta chains share one sample of origin, sequenced in a study of T-cell memory formation after mild COVID-19. In TCRdb, the 5' RACE reads were re-called with MiXCR into one record per CDR3 protein. The table records 470,000 or so distinct CDR3 sequences, over 15% of them present only once. The sequencing sample was made of PBMCs or a T cell subset sorted from them (not recorded which). Receptor source: an adult woman who had mild COVID-19 (a few samples of this study predate the infection). Cell type and time point are not known.

This clonotype was observed a handful of times. The rearrangement links TRBV2 to TRBJ2-1, with D unclear. The ends were cut back, 1 base at V and 9 bases at J, with 7 bases in the middle. CDR3 length: 12 amino acids. Germline CDR1 reads SNHLY; CDR2 reads FYNNEI. As DNA, the CDR3 is TGTGCCAGCAGTGAAGGCTTGGGTGAGCAGTTCTTC. This codes for CASSEGLGEQFF.

The chain employs TRBV27 and TRBJ1-2; D may be TRBD1 (5 bases). CDR1 and CDR2 (germline): MNHEY, SMNVEV (reference sequence). Trimming removed 5 bases from V and 4 bases from J, with 20 bases in between. This CDR3 comprises 16 residues. The CDR3 bases are TGTGCCAGCAGTCCCGGGACTCACGGGGACGCCTATGGCTACACCTTC. Protein sequence: CASSPGTHGDAYGYTF.

The rearrangement joins TRBV25-1 to TRBJ2-1; 8 bases map to TRBD1. Germline V gene lookup returns CDR1 MGHDK and CDR2 SYGVNS. With V trimmed by 2 bases and J by 13 bases, 16 bases remained unmatched. The CDR3 is 16 residues long. CDR3: CASSEINPGQGVGQFF. As DNA, the CDR3 is TGTGCCAGCAGTGAAATAAACCCTGGACAGGGCGTTGGACAGTTCTTC. The variable domain in full, with the rest retrieved from reference TRBV25-1 and TRBJ2-1, is EADIYQTPRYLVIGTGKKITLECSQTMGHDKMYWYQQDPGMELHLIHYSYGVNSTEKGDLSSESTVSRIRTEHFPLTLESARPSHTSQYLCASSEINPGQGVGQFFGPGTRLTVL.

This clonotype showed up just a few times. CDR3 region: CSARRTSGSTDTQYF. DNA of the CDR3: TGCAGTGCTAGACGAACTAGCGGGAGTACAGATACGCAGTATTTT. This chain uses TRBV20-1 with TRBJ2-3, with 11 nucleotides matching TRBD2. The germline gives CDR1 DFQATT, CDR2 SNEGSKA (reference sequence). V gave up 2 bases and J gave up 3 bases; unmatched junction bases: 4. The CDR3 has 15 amino acids.

The chain has TRBV9 and TRBJ2-5; 8 bases are shared with TRBD1. J gave up 4 bases and V 4 bases, and 6 bases lay outside the gene matches. The CDR3 spans 14 residues. The germline V gene encodes CDR1 SGDLS and CDR2 YYNGEE. DNA of the CDR3: TGTGCCAGCAGCTCGGACAGGGTGGGAGAGACCCAGTACTTC. Translating it yields CASSSDRVGETQYF.

This clonotype was seen a handful of times. The V and J genes are TRBV12-3 or TRBV12-4 and TRBJ2-1; D possibly corresponds to TRBD2 (5 bases). The ends were cut back, 2 bases at V and 3 bases at J, with 8 bases in the middle. The CDR3 contains 14 residues. The CDR3 here is CASSLSGLYNEQFF. The CDR3 nucleotides read TGTGCCAGCAGTTTAAGCGGCCTCTACAATGAGCAGTTCTTC.

This clonotype was found a few times. The genes are TRBV21-1 and TRBJ2-7; TRBD1 was called by the table and not checked on the DNA. TRBV21-1 is termed a pseudogene. This CDR3 contains 12 residues. CDR3 DNA: TGTGCCAGCAGCAAAGGTAGGGGAGAGCAGTACTTC. Its translation: CASSKGRGEQYF.

The rearrangement uses TRBV6-2 or TRBV6-3 and TRBJ2-5, with a tentative D call TRBD1 (6 bases). The CDR3 has 13 amino acids. Trimming shortened V by 7 bases and J by 5 bases, and 14 bases separated the two germline ends. In germline, CDR1 is MNHEY, CDR2 SVGEGT. The CDR3 DNA reads TGTGCCAGCACCCCCAGGGGTGTGGAGACCCAGTACTTC. Encoded protein: CASTPRGVETQYF.

This clonotype was counted only a few times. The chain has TRBV6-1 and TRBJ1-5; weak D call: TRBD1 (6 bases). Trimming shortened V by 3 bases and J by 0 bases, and 18 bases separated the two germline ends. The CDR3 is 18 residues long. Germline CDR1 MNHNS, CDR2 SASEGT. CDR3 protein: CASSDTTWGGPSNQPQHF. CDR3 nucleotides: TGTGCCAGCAGTGATACGACTTGGGGGGGCCCTAGCAATCAGCCCCAGCATTTT.

The chain has TRBV5-1 and TRBJ1-2; D possibly corresponds to TRBD1 (5 bases). Trimming took 3 bases from V and 5 from J, leaving 17 bases between them. Per the germline V gene, CDR1 is SGHRS and CDR2 is YFSETQ. This CDR3 spans 15 amino acids. The CDR3 here is CASSSEARVGYGYTF. In DNA, the CDR3 is TGCGCCAGCAGCTCTGAAGCCAGGGTAGGGTATGGCTACACCTTC.

This clonotype was counted only a few times. The chain combines TRBV4-2 with TRBJ2-7, with 9 positions matching TRBD1. The CDR3 is 15 amino acids. J gave up 5 bases and V 1 base, and 6 bases lay outside the gene matches. Germline V gene sequence: CDR1 LGHNA, CDR2 YNFKEQ. The CDR3 protein is CASSQGPTGGDEQYF. The CDR3 coding sequence is TGTGCCAGCAGCCAAGGACCGACAGGGGGGGACGAGCAGTACTTC.

The genes are TRBV18 and TRBJ2-7; 7 nucleotides line up with TRBD1. V gave up 3 bases and J gave up 2 bases; unmatched junction bases: 7. CDR3 length equals 15 residues. CDR1 KGHSH and CDR2 LQKENI come from the germline V gene. CDR3 DNA: TGTGCCAGCTCACCCCGGGACAGAAGCCCCTACGAGCAGTACTTC. Its translation is CASSPRDRSPYEQYF.

V usage is TRBV5-1 and J usage is TRBJ2-1; 13 bases are shared with TRBD2. This CDR3 spans 15 amino acids. V shed 4 bases, J shed 5 bases, and the junction held 3 bases outside the gene matches. Germline V gene sequence: CDR1 SGHRS, CDR2 YFSETQ. The CDR3 DNA sequence: TGCGCCAGCAGCCACGGGACTAGCGGGGACAATGAGCAGTTCTTC. Translated: CASSHGTSGDNEQFF.

The chain uses TRBV5-6 and TRBJ1-1; tentative D call: TRBD1 (6 bases). In germline, CDR1 is SGHDT, CDR2 YYEEEE. The CDR3 spans 15 residues. V was trimmed by 1 base and J by 2 bases, leaving 12 bases between them. The CDR3 loop reads CASSLPWTVNTEAFF. Here the CDR3 DNA reads TGTGCCAGCAGCTTGCCTTGGACAGTAAACACTGAAGCTTTCTTT.

The chain carries TRBV7-9 and TRBJ2-7; D call uncertain. Germline V CDR1 and CDR2: SEHNR, FQNEAQ (reference sequence). Deletions cut 3 bases from V and 6 bases from J, with 18 bases between. The CDR3 consists of 15 residues. The CDR3 DNA is TGTGCCAGCAGCTTTCCCCCCGCCGGTCGGATCGAGCAGTACTTC. Translated: CASSFPPAGRIEQYF.

The chain is built from TRBV9 and TRBJ2-7; a weak D match, TRBD1 (6 bases). Trimming removed 6 bases from V and 1 base from J, with 14 bases in between. The germline V gene has CDR1 SGDLS and CDR2 YYNGEE. There are 14 residues in the CDR3. CDR3 in amino acids: CASTPGHASYEQYF. CDR3 DNA: TGTGCCAGCACCCCGGGACACGCGTCCTACGAGCAGTACTTC.

The chain uses TRBV4-1 and TRBJ2-1; D unclear. CDR1 and CDR2 from the germline V gene are MGHRA and YSYEKL. This CDR3 is built from 12 residues. V lost 3 bases and J 9 bases, leaving 9 bases between the germline ends. The CDR3 DNA reads as TGCGCCAGCAGCCACGAGACTGGTGAGCAGTTCTTC. This encodes CASSHETGEQFF.

This clonotype has a handful of counts. This chain joins TRBV27 and TRBJ2-7, with D possibly being TRBD1 or TRBD2 (6 bases each). The CDR3 covers 16 residues. Per germline, CDR1 MNHEY and CDR2 SMNVEV (reference sequence). The V and J ends lost 5 bases and 3 bases respectively, with 20 bases between them. CDR3 residues: CASSLGLQGGIYEQYF. CDR3 sequence (DNA): TGTGCCAGCAGTCTTGGGCTACAGGGAGGTATCTACGAGCAGTACTTC.